One and the same sample provided the 2 T cell receptor beta chains below, sequenced in a study of blood T cell repertoires in COVID-19. Sequenced by immunoSEQ multiplex PCR; TCRdb stores in-frame clones only, minus some. The data hold roughly 91,000 clones, with roughly three quarters observed a single time. The sequenced sample was peripheral blood. These TCRs come from a man between 70 and 80 years old with acute or convalescent COVID-19.

The chain couples TRBV9 to TRBJ1-3, with TRBD1 matching over 10 bases. Looked up from germline, CDR1 is SGDLS and CDR2 is YYNGEE. The CDR3 sequence is 16 residues long. The V and J ends lost 0 bases and 2 bases, in that order; junction bases with no gene match: 2. The DNA of the CDR3 is TGTGCCAGCAGCGTAGGGGGGACAGGGGCTGGAAACACCATATATTTT. This translates into CASSVGGTGAGNTIYF.

The chain employs TRBV11-1 and TRBJ1-5, with 7 bases lining up with TRBD1. The V segment lost 2 bases and the J segment 2 bases; nucleotides outside the gene matches: 0. CDR1 is SGHAT, CDR2 FQDESV, per germline (reference sequence). The length of the CDR3 is 14 residues. The CDR3 region is CASSLTGGNQPQHF. DNA for the CDR3: TGTGCCAGCAGCTTAACAGGGGGCAATCAGCCCCAGCATTTT.